This T cell receptor (beta chain) was documented in a study of shared clonotypes between healthy human individuals. To note about this clone: Antigen specificity is unknown.

Authors' processing steps: ImmunoSEQ gave junction-only sequences without quality scores, so filtering differed. Sequenced by immunoSEQ multiplex PCR; TCRdb stores in-frame clones only, minus some. V and J calls and clone size are those listed in that table; D and trimming were worked out from the DNA. The sample lists about 560,000 clones; 70% to 80% were seen once. General study points: Donors were few, which limited the genetic and exposure-history diversity represented.

Germline CDR1 is SGHNT and CDR2 is YYREEE (reference sequence). The CDR3 totals 15 residues. V gave up 0 bases and J gave up 5 bases; unmatched junction bases: 5. The TCR originated in a woman aged 40 to 49 in good health. Some clones in this sample may be carry-over from other donors' samples. The chain links TRBV5-4 to TRBJ2-5, with 9 bases that match TRBD1. The sequenced sample was PBMCs. CDR3 bases: TGTGCCAGCAGCTTGGGGGGACAGGGTCGGGAGACCCAGTACTTC. Translating gives CASSLGGQGRETQYF.